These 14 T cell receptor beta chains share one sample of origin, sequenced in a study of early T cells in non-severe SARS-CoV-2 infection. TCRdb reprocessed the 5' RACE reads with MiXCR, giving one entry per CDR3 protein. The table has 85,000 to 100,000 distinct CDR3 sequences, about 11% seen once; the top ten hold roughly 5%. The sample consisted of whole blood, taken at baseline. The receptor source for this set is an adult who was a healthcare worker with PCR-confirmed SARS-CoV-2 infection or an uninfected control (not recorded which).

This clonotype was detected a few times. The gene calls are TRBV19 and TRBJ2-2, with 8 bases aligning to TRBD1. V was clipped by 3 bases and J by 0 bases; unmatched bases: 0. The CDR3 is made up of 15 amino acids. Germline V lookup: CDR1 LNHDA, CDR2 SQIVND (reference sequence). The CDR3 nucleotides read TGTGCCAGTAGTATGACAGGGGCGAACACCGGGGAGCTGTTTTTT. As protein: CASSMTGANTGELFF.

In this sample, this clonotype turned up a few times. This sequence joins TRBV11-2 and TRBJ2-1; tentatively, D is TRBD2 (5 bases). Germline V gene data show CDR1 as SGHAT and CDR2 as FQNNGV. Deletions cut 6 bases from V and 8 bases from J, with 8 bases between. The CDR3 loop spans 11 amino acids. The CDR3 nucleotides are TGTGCCAGCAGTACGGGATATGAGCAGTTCTTC. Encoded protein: CASSTGYEQFF.

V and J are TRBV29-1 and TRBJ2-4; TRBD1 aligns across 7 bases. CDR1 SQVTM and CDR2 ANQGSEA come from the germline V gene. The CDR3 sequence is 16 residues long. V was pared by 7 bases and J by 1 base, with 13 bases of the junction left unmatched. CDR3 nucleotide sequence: TGCAGCGCCGGGGACAGCGGCGCTGCGGCCAAAAACATTCAGTACTTC. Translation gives CSAGDSGAAAKNIQYF.

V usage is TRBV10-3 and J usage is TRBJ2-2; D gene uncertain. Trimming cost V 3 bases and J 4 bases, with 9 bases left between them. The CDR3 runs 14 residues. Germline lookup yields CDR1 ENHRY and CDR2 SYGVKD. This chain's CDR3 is CAISDGPSTGELFF. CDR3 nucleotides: TGTGCCATCAGTGACGGTCCGTCCACCGGGGAGCTGTTTTTT.

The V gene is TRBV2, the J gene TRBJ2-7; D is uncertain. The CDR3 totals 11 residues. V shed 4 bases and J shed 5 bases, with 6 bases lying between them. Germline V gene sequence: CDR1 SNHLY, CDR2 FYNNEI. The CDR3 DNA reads TGTGCCAGCAGTGTCCAGGACGAGCAGTACTTC. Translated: CASSVQDEQYF.

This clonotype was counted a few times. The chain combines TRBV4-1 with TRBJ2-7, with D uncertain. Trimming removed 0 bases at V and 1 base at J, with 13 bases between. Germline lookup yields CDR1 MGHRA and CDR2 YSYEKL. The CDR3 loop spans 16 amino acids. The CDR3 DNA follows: TGCGCCAGCAGCCAAGAGGCGGCCCCCTCGTCCTACGAGCAGTACTTC. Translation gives CASSQEAAPSSYEQYF.

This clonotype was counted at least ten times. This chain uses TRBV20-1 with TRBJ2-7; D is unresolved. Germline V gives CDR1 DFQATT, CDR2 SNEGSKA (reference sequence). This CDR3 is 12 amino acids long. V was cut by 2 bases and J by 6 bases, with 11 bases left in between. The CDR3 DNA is TGCAGTGCTAGATTGCCAGGCGGCGAGCAGTACTTC. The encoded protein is CSARLPGGEQYF.

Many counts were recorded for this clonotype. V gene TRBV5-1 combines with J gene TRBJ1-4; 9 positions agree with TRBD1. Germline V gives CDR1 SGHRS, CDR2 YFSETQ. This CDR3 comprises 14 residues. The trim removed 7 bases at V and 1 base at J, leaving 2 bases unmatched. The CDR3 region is CASRDRETNEKLFF. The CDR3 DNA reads TGCGCCAGCCGGGACAGGGAAACTAATGAAAAACTGTTTTTT.

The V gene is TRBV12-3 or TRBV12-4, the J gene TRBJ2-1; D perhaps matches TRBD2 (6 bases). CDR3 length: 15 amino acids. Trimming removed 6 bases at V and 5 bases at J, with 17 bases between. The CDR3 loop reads CASSRQRREDNEQFF. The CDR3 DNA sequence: TGTGCCAGCAGCCGCCAGAGGAGGGAGGACAATGAGCAGTTCTTC.

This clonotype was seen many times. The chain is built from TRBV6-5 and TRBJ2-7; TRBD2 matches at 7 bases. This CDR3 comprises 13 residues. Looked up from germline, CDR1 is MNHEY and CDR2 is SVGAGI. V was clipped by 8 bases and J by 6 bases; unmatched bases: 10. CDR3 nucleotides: TGTGCCAGCTCTGGCGGGAGCTTCCGCGAGCAGTACTTC. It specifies CASSGGSFREQYF.

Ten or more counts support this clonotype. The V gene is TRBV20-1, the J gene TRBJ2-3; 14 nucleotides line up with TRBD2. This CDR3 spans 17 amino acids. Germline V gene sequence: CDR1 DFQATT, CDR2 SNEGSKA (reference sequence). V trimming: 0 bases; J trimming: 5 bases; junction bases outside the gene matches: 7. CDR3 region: CSARERLAGGPVDTQYF. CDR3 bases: TGCAGTGCTAGAGAGCGACTAGCGGGAGGGCCTGTAGATACGCAGTATTTT.

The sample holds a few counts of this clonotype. DNA of the CDR3: TGTGCCTGGTGGAAGGGGGCTGGCTACACCTTC. It yields the protein CAWWKGAGYTF. The J gene is TRBJ1-2, the V gene TRBV30; 7 positions match TRBD1. Germline values: CDR1 GTSNPN, CDR2 SVGIG (reference sequence). The V segment lost 5 bases and the J segment 7 bases; nucleotides outside the gene matches: 4. There are 11 residues in the CDR3.

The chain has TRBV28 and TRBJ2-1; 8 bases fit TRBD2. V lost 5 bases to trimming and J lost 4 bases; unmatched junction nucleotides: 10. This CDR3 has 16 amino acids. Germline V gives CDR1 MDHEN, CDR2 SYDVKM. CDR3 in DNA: TGTGCCAGCAGTCCGCTACGGGAGGGGGAATACAATGAGCAGTTCTTC. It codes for CASSPLREGEYNEQFF. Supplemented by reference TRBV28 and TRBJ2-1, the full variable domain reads DVKVTQSSRYLVKRTGEKVFLECVQDMDHENMFWYRQDPGLGLRLIYFSYDVKMKEKGDIPEGYSVSREKKERFSLILESASTNQTSMYLCASSPLREGEYNEQFFGPGTRLTVL.

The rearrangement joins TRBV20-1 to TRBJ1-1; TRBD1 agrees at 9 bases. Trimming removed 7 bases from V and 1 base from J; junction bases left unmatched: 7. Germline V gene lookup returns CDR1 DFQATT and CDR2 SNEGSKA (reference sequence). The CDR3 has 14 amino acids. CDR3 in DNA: TGCAGTGTTCAGACAGGGGGGCCGAACACTGAAGCTTTCTTT. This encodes CSVQTGGPNTEAFF.